This TCR beta chain was observed in a study of metastatic and nonmetastatic thyroid tumors. In the study overall: Blood and tumor or nodule tissue repertoires from malignant and benign thyroid patients were compared.

No treatment of any kind had been given to any patient before thyroid surgery. In the study's own analysis: Researchers built a distant-metastasis classifier for papillary thyroid cancer that drew on CDR3 differences across clinicopathological groups. TCRdb called clones again from the PCR reads with MiXCR. TCRdb's processing, not the authors', yielded these V and J calls. This sample yields approximately 65,000 clones, of which approximately 4.1% are seen a single time; about 22% belongs to the top ten. From germline, CDR1 is SNHLY and CDR2 FYNNEI. The CDR3 is made up of 14 amino acids. There are many counts of this clone. Antigen specificity is unknown. One end of the junction fails to match germline, which may point to a read error. Study-level results: Reported TCR beta diversity, measured in blood and tumor, was significantly higher for malignant thyroid tumors than for benign nodules.

The rearrangement joins TRBV2 to TRBJ2-2; maybe TRBD2 (5 bases). The clonotype comes from a female donor with papillary thyroid cancer or a benign thyroid nodule (not recorded which). Some clones in this sample may be carry-over from other donors' samples. Sequences were obtained from blood. CDR3 in DNA: TGTGCCAGCAGAGTACAGCCGAACACCGGGGAGCCGTTTTTT. Residues: CASRVQPNTGEPFF.